This T cell receptor (beta chain) came from a study of pediatric ulcerative colitis. Broader study findings: A couple of rectal clonotypes were found only in ulcerative colitis patients, all of them.

Ulcerative colitis patients received no immunosuppressive medication before the diagnostic colonoscopy. On this clone itself: Its specificity is unknown.

Profiled with immunoSEQ multiplex PCR; TCRdb holds only in-frame clones, not every one. The repertoire includes about 64,000 clones, 77% of them detected once, and roughly 5.2% sits in the top ten. CDR3 size: 17 residues. After removal of 1 base from V and 5 bases from J, the junction contained 11 bases not matched to a gene. Germline V CDR1 and CDR2: SEHNR, FQNEAQ (reference sequence). Source material: blood. The chain employs TRBV7-9 and TRBJ2-1, with 7 bases lining up with TRBD2. The receptor was derived from a boy younger than 18 with moderate ulcerative colitis. CDR3 in amino acids: CASSLGALAGVNNEQFF. Here the CDR3 DNA reads TGTGCCAGCAGCTTAGGCGCCTTGGCGGGAGTGAACAATGAGCAGTTCTTC.